The TCR beta chain described here comes from a study of human T cells and chemical hapten exposure (dated by TCRdb to the early 2020s). Some background on the complete study: For sensitization, 2% DPC in acetone was applied to a roughly 2 cm by roughly 2 cm area of upper inner arm skin. Patients additionally received weekly therapeutic DPC doses to the scalp throughout the approximately 24-week study period. Patch tests used Finn chambers with 0.01% DPC on the upper back, scored after 6 days by International Contact Dermatitis Research Group standards. The mostly female patient cohort included alopecia areata with under or over 50% scalp involvement, alopecia totalis and alopecia universalis. Libraries were combined into a pool for sequencing, and differences in TCR yield between samples came mainly from small differences in library volumes within the pool. The study tracked peripheral blood TCR repertoire changes in vivo during primary and secondary sensitization to the hapten diphenylcyclopropenone (DPC) in alopecia patients. Blood samples were taken from patients before sensitization (week 0) and at 2, 6 and about 24 weeks after DPC sensitization. Blood for TCR sequencing was provided by twenty-nine alopecia patients at one to four time points (pre-sensitization, 2, 6 and 24 weeks). The research as a whole found: Significantly more large CDR3 similarity clusters were formed by expanded TCRs than by pre-sensitization or healthy control sets, consistent with antigen-driven responses. Repeated subsampling changed both the strength of the expansion versus patch-test correlation and the threshold at which the correlation became significant. DPC sensitization did not change how many TCRs were above 1 in 1000 frequency, and no evidence was found of alterations in global repertoire structure. A positive correlation was found between the number of PT1 expanded TCRs and patch test score, with significance reached at thresholds 8, 16 and 32 but not 4. Because all patients had alopecia, a presumed autoimmune disease, the immune response of the patients might differ from that of healthy individuals.

Compared with germline, V lacks 5 bases and J lacks 2 bases; bases without a gene match: 6. The germline V gene sets CDR1 to ENHRY and CDR2 to SYGVKD. There are 16 amino acids in the CDR3, from cysteine to phenylalanine inclusive. Here the CDR3 DNA is all that survives: 48 bases in frame from base 1. The sample's time point, from its label and the paper: patch test 3, about 24 weeks after DPC sensitization. The intended sense of this specimen's treatment or condition label: therapeutic diphenylcyclopropenone sensitization with weekly scalp DPC. Blood at each patch-test visit was drawn before the patch test was applied. To be eligible, patients had to be aged 18 to 70, diagnosed with alopecia and judged suitable for DPC therapy, while pregnant patients were excluded. Total RNA was extracted from unfractionated whole blood that had been collected in Tempus Blood RNA tubes. Library prep was done by RACE. Sequencing was carried out with a NextSeq 500. During library preparation, unique molecular identifiers were attached to individual cDNA molecules so that TCRs could be counted in a quantitative, reproducible way. Both TCR alpha and TCR beta chains were sequenced from each blood RNA sample. On the authors' methods: A median of about 89,000 TCRs per sample was observed, with a range of 23,224 to 690,600. V, J and CDR3 annotation of the TCR reads was carried out using the Decombinator software suite. For the PS versus PT1 abundance plots, all samples were subsampled to the same number of TCRs (28,000). Expanded TCRs were defined as absent before sensitization and observed at least eight times at the 2-week time point. In TCRdb, the public reads were trimmed at Q25 with fastp and aligned with MiXCR, with productive beta chains retained. Under each unique CDR3 protein, matching rows form one entry showing the most common genes and DNA. None of the V and J calls come from the authors' own analysis; TCRdb made them. Within this sample are 75,000 to 90,000 distinct CDR3 sequences, with roughly a tenth of them counted one time only. The ten largest clonotypes hold under 4.5% of the sample.

Notes on this clonotype: Its recognized antigen is unknown. Base qualities were left out, and no much larger clone turns up one base away.

This sequence originates from a woman in her 50s with alopecia areata. Some clones in this sample may be carry-over from other donors' samples. The V and J genes are TRBV10-3 and TRBJ2-7, with 13 bases matching TRBD2. Sample: whole blood, taken in connection with sensitization to the hapten diphenylcyclopropenone (DPC). Read as DNA, the sequence is TGTGCCATCAGTCCTGCGGGACTAGCGGGAACCTACGAGCAGTACTTC. Its protein product is CAISPAGLAGTYEQYF.